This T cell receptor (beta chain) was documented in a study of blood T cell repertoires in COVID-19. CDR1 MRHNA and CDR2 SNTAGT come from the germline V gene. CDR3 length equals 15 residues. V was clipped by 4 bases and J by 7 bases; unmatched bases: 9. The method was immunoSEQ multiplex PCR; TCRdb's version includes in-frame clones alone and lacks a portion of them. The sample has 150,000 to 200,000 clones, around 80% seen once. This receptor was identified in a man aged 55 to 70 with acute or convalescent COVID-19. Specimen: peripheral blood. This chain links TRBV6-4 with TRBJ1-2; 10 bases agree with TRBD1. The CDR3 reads CASSGVTGGQGGYTF. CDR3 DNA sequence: TGTGCCAGCAGTGGAGTGACAGGGGGCCAGGGTGGCTACACCTTC.